The present entry profiles one TCR beta chain with its context. Its target is unknown. The length of the CDR3 is 15 residues. The V gene lost 2 bases and the J gene lost 0 bases, with 11 bases spanning the gap. CDR1 is SGHRS, CDR2 YFSETQ, per germline. Primed by a sample-barcoded 5' primer and a J-beta primer mix, a second PCR proceeded for 7 to 11 cycles. TCRdb analysed the 5' RACE reads with MiXCR anew, one entry per CDR3 protein. The data show roughly 730,000 distinct CDR3 sequences, roughly 50% seen once. The data were taken from a study of blood T cells in healthy people across ages. Overall study context: There was about one barcoded beta molecule captured by template switching per two T cells. General study findings and limits: As naive T cell percentage varied, TCR beta diversity correlated strongly with it.

Sample donors were healthy Caucasian individuals that came from Russia, aged 6 to 90. The J gene is TRBJ2-5, the V gene TRBV5-1, with unresolved D. The clonotype originates from a man aged 40-50 years in good health. Sequenced: blood. In nucleotides, the CDR3 is TGCGCCAGCAGCTTTGTGGGCCAGAACCAAGAGACCCAGTACTTC. Its protein is CASSFVGQNQETQYF.